The next 23 T cell receptor beta chains were all read from a single sample in a study of shared clonotypes between healthy human individuals. Here immunoSEQ multiplex PCR was the method, and the copy in TCRdb shows in-frame clones only, minus some. The data show some 790,000 clones, roughly two thirds seen once. The sequenced sample consisted of memory CD4+ T cells sorted from blood. The sample's subset: CD45RA-negative fraction. The receptors originated from a woman in her twenties or thirties in good health.

The chain uses TRBV19 and TRBJ1-2, with TRBD1 identical over 11 bases. The CDR3 totals 13 residues. The germline CDR1 and CDR2 sequences are LNHDA and SQIVND (reference sequence). The CDR3 DNA is TGTGCGTCTTCTGGACAGGGGGCTCGTGGCTACACCTTC. Its translation: CASSGQGARGYTF.

The rearrangement joins TRBV18 to TRBJ1-1, with 11 bases lining up with TRBD1. With 4 bases clipped from V and 8 bases from J, the junction kept 6 bases outside the gene matches. The V gene's germline CDR1 is KGHSH and CDR2 LQKENI. The CDR3 totals 14 residues. CDR3 region: CASSQDGQGAEAFF. CDR3 DNA: TGTGCCAGCTCACAAGACGGACAGGGGGCCGAAGCTTTCTTT.

For this clone: This specimen includes other DNA sequences encoding the same CDR3. V and J are TRBV6-5 and TRBJ1-5; 9 bases match TRBD1. CDR3 size: 14 residues. CDR1 is MNHEY and CDR2 is SVGAGI in the germline V gene. V dropped 6 bases and J dropped 4; count of bases not matched to a gene: 4. The CDR3 coding sequence is TGTGCCAGCAGCTCCGGACAGGGGAATCAGCCCCAGCATTTT. This encodes CASSSGQGNQPQHF.

The V gene is TRBV7-9, the J gene TRBJ2-1; no firm D call. CDR1 and CDR2 from the germline V gene are SEHNR and FQNEAQ (reference sequence). With 1 base removed from V and 6 bases from J, the gap between germline ends came to 7 bases. The length of the CDR3 is 13 residues. In nucleotides, the CDR3 is TGTGCCAGCAGCTTAGAGGCAGGCAATGAGCAGTTCTTC. This gives the protein CASSLEAGNEQFF.

This chain joins TRBV5-1 and TRBJ2-1; no clear D gene. This CDR3 has 16 residues. V was cut by 2 bases and J by 8 bases, with 20 bases left in between. In germline, CDR1 is SGHRS, CDR2 YFSETQ. The DNA of the CDR3 is TGCGCCAGCAGCTTTCTTGAAACTCCCGACCCCTATGAGCAGTTCTTC. It specifies CASSFLETPDPYEQFF.

In the case of this clone: This may be a read error: a much more frequent sequence differs by one nucleotide. The chain recombines TRBV28 with TRBJ2-5; D possibly corresponds to TRBD2 (5 bases). V lost 7 bases to trimming and J lost 1 base, with 7 bases between them. The CDR3 has 12 amino acids. Germline CDR1 MDHEN, CDR2 SYDVKM. The CDR3 DNA follows: TGTGCCAGCACGGGGTCCCAAGAGACCCAGTACTTC. Its translation: CASTGSQETQYF.

V and J are TRBV28 and TRBJ1-1, with D unresolved. In germline, CDR1 is MDHEN, CDR2 SYDVKM. V dropped 4 bases and J dropped 10 bases, with 10 bases sitting between them. This CDR3 has 11 amino acids. The chain's CDR3 is CASSSQSGAFF. In DNA, the CDR3 is TGTGCCAGCAGTTCCCAATCGGGAGCTTTCTTT.

This clone was seen a handful of times. Distinct nucleotide sequences in the sample also encode this CDR3. This chain joins TRBV5-1 and TRBJ1-3, with D possibly being TRBD1 (5 bases). V lost 2 bases and J lost 4, with 10 bases in between. The CDR3 length is 14 residues. Per the germline V gene, CDR1 is SGHRS and CDR2 is YFSETQ. The CDR3 nucleotides read TGCGCCAGCAGCTTCGGGACGGAGGGAAACACCATATATTTT. It encodes CASSFGTEGNTIYF.

V and J are TRBV28 and TRBJ1-5; a weak D match, TRBD1 (5 bases). The germline V gene has CDR1 MDHEN and CDR2 SYDVKM. The CDR3 has 13 residues. Trimming stripped 7 bases from V and 5 bases from J, with 12 bases between. The CDR3 is CASKGQEDQPQHF. The CDR3 DNA reads as TGTGCCAGCAAGGGGCAGGAAGATCAGCCCCAGCATTTT.

This clone was picked up one time. The rearrangement uses TRBV11-1 and TRBJ2-7; 8 positions agree with TRBD1. V was clipped by 1 base and J by 6 bases; unmatched bases: 5. The CDR3 is 14 residues long. Germline CDR1 reads SGHAT; CDR2 reads FQDESV (reference sequence). CDR3 sequence: CASSLEWTGIEQYF. CDR3 in DNA: TGTGCCAGCAGCTTAGAGTGGACAGGGATCGAGCAGTACTTC.

The chain combines TRBV7-3 with TRBJ2-1, with 12 bases aligning to TRBD2. The germline CDR1 and CDR2 sequences are SGHTA and FQGTGA. V was pared by 2 bases and J by 7 bases, with 3 bases of the junction left unmatched. CDR3 size: 15 residues. The CDR3, as DNA: TGTGCCAGCAGCTTAGCTGGACTAGCGGGGAATGAGCAGTTCTTC. Its protein product is CASSLAGLAGNEQFF.

The rearrangement joins TRBV7-9 to TRBJ1-3; D ambiguous. V was trimmed by 5 bases and J by 0 bases, leaving 11 bases between them. The germline CDR1 and CDR2 sequences are SEHNR and FQNEAQ (reference sequence). The CDR3 is 15 residues long. The CDR3 bases are TGTGCCAGCAGCCCCGAATATGGCTCTGGAAACACCATATATTTT. Residues: CASSPEYGSGNTIYF. Full variable domain (rest looked up from reference TRBV7-9 and TRBJ1-3): DTGVSQNPRHKITKRGQNVTFRCDPISEHNRLYWYRQTLGQGPEFLTYFQNEAQLEKSRLLSDRFSAERPKGSFSTLEIQRTEQGDSAMYLCASSPEYGSGNTIYFGEGSWLTVV.

The rearrangement links TRBV7-2 to TRBJ2-7; D is uncertain. CDR1 is SGHTA and CDR2 is FQGNSA in the germline V gene. The CDR3 has 15 residues. Between the trimmed V and J ends, which lost 1 base and 5 bases, there was a span of 15 bases. The chain's CDR3 is CASSLVTLVPHEQYF. The CDR3 coding sequence is TGTGCCAGCAGCTTAGTAACCTTGGTCCCCCACGAGCAGTACTTC.

The rearrangement links TRBV5-1 to TRBJ2-7; D perhaps matches TRBD2 (6 bases). CDR3 length equals 12 residues. Germline CDR1 reads SGHRS; CDR2 reads YFSETQ. V shed 3 bases and J shed 4 bases, with 8 bases lying between them. The chain's CDR3 is CASSWGLYEQYF. Written as DNA, the CDR3 is TGCGCCAGCAGCTGGGGACTTTACGAGCAGTACTTC.

The chain employs TRBV14 and TRBJ2-7, with D perhaps TRBD1 (5 bases). Trimming cost V 2 bases and J 0 bases, with 8 bases left between them. The CDR3 consists of 14 residues. CDR1 is SGHDN and CDR2 is FVKESK in the germline V gene. Written as DNA, the CDR3 is TGTGCCAGCAGCCAACGGACACACTCCTACGAGCAGTACTTC. It translates to CASSQRTHSYEQYF.

This clone has a single count. The V and J genes are TRBV14 and TRBJ1-1; TRBD1 agrees at 11 bases. Germline loops: CDR1 SGHDN, CDR2 FVKESK. This CDR3 comprises 13 residues. Germline trimming cut 1 base from V and 10 bases from J; bases unmatched to any gene: 2. In DNA form, the CDR3 reads TGTGCCAGCAGCCAAGTGGGGACAGGGGGAGCTTTCTTT. This encodes CASSQVGTGGAFF.

The chain links TRBV30 to TRBJ2-7; D is unclear. Trimming took 2 bases from V and 2 from J, leaving 7 bases between them. From germline, CDR1 is GTSNPN and CDR2 SVGIG (reference sequence). The CDR3 has 12 amino acids. The CDR3 sequence: CAWSRRTYEQYF. For the CDR3, the DNA is TGTGCCTGGAGTCGAAGGACCTACGAGCAGTACTTC.

In this sample, this clone turned up many times. The chain joins TRBV2 to TRBJ2-1; D remains unclear. Germline values: CDR1 SNHLY, CDR2 FYNNEI. The CDR3 extends over 11 amino acids. V gave up 2 bases and J gave up 10 bases, with 6 bases separating them. CDR3 coding DNA: TGTGCCAGCAGTGAACGGCCCGAGCAGTTCTTC. Protein sequence: CASSERPEQFF. Full variable domain (remainder filled in from reference TRBV2 and TRBJ2-1): EPEVTQTPSHQVTQMGQEVILRCVPISNHLYFYWYRQILGQKVEFLVSFYNNEISEKSEIFDDQFSVERPDGSNFTLKIRSTKLEDSAMYFCASSERPEQFFGPGTRLTVL.

The rearrangement uses TRBV6-5 and TRBJ2-1; 9 bases fit TRBD2. With 3 bases clipped from V and 2 bases from J, the junction kept 2 bases outside the gene matches. From germline, CDR1 is MNHEY and CDR2 SVGAGI. The length of the CDR3 is 15 residues. CDR3 sequence: CASSYRLAAYNEQFF. CDR3 nucleotide sequence: TGTGCCAGCAGTTATAGACTAGCGGCCTACAATGAGCAGTTCTTC.

V and J are TRBV4-1 and TRBJ1-4; D possibly corresponds to TRBD1 (6 bases). The V gene's germline CDR1 is MGHRA and CDR2 YSYEKL. The CDR3 consists of 17 residues. Trimming removed 4 bases from V and 8 bases from J, with 23 bases in between. CDR3 DNA sequence: TGCGCCAGCAGCCTGTCCCCAGGGACACACGAATGGGAAAAACTGTTTTTT. This encodes CASSLSPGTHEWEKLFF.

This clone was recorded many times. The chain uses TRBV11-2 and TRBJ2-7, with 8 bases matching TRBD1. The CDR3 is made up of 14 amino acids. Germline V gene data show CDR1 as SGHAT and CDR2 as FQNNGV. V trimming: 3 bases; J trimming: 4 bases; junction bases outside the gene matches: 5. DNA of the CDR3: TGTGCCAGCAGCTTGACAGGGGTAGGGTACGAGCAGTACTTC. Protein sequence: CASSLTGVGYEQYF.

In this sample, this clone turned up a few times. The chain employs TRBV5-1 and TRBJ2-3; no definite D call. Trimming removed 2 bases from V and 3 bases from J, with 10 bases in between. The CDR3 is 14 residues long. From germline, CDR1 is SGHRS and CDR2 YFSETQ. DNA for the CDR3: TGCGCCAGCAGCTTAGATCTGGGGACAGATACGCAGTATTTT. This codes for CASSLDLGTDTQYF.

The J gene is TRBJ2-5, the V gene TRBV5-1; no clear D gene. V dropped 7 bases and J dropped 4 bases, with 14 bases sitting between them. Looked up from germline, CDR1 is SGHRS and CDR2 is YFSETQ. The length of the CDR3 is 13 residues. The DNA for the CDR3 is TGCGCCAGCGGTACCAGGACCGGAGAGACCCAGTACTTC. Protein sequence: CASGTRTGETQYF. The whole variable domain, filled in from reference TRBV5-1 and TRBJ2-5, reads KAGVTQTPRYLIKTRGQQVTLSCSPISGHRSVSWYQQTPGQGLQFLFEYFSETQRNKGNFPGRFSGRQFSNSRSEMNVSTLELGDSALYLCASGTRTGETQYFGPGTRLLVL.